This T cell receptor beta chain derives from a study of blood T cells in healthy people across ages. Study-level results: It was the long-lived donors that had more naive CD4+ cells and higher diversity than aged donors. A strong correlation was seen between TCR beta diversity and naive T cell percentage.

This clonotype came up a few times. What it recognizes is unknown. For the second PCR, which ran for about 7 to 11 cycles, a sample-barcoded 5' primer and a J-beta primer mix were used. Each cDNA was tagged by a template-switch adaptor containing 12 random nucleotides. MiXCR was run by TCRdb on the 5' RACE reads, yielding one entry per CDR3 protein. In the table there are under 2 million distinct CDR3 sequences, around 35% of which are singletons. Germline CDR1 is MNHNY and CDR2 is SVGAGI (reference sequence). J lost 5 bases, V lost 5 bases, and 10 bases had no gene match. The CDR3 length is 15 residues.

The clonotype originates from a woman aged 30 to 39 in good health. The sequenced material came from blood. The rearrangement joins TRBV6-6 to TRBJ2-5, with TRBD2 identical over 8 bases. The CDR3 spells CASSQGGGCAETQYF. CDR3 sequence (DNA): TGTGCCAGCAGTCAGGGCGGGGGGTGCGCGGAGACCCAGTACTTC.